Listed below are T cell receptor beta chains from one sample, sequenced in a study of blood T cell repertoires in COVID-19. TCRdb's table, derived via immunoSEQ multiplex PCR, lists solely in-frame clones and lacks some. Among around 190,000 clones, around 84% were seen once, and the ten largest hold approximately 5%. The source material was peripheral blood. Every receptor here comes from a woman of 80 years or more with acute or convalescent COVID-19. CDR3s leave out the opening cysteine and the closing phenylalanine or tryptophan. Each record gives: J gene, CDR3 length, V gene, CDR3 protein.

J: TRBJ2-1; length: 11; V: TRBV4-3; CDR3: ASSQTSYREQF
J: TRBJ1-2; length: 14; V: TRBV5-1; CDR3: ASSLGQGYWNYGYT
J: TRBJ2-7; length: 13; V: TRBV10-3; CDR3: AIKTLAAPSYEQY
J: TRBJ2-2; length: 15; V: TRBV9; CDR3: ASSPPRGTVNTGELF
J: TRBJ1-2; length: 13; V: TRBV7-9; CDR3: ASSLILGSDDGYT
J: TRBJ1-6; length: 11; V: TRBV3-1/TRBV3-2; CDR3: ASSPYPRSPLH
J: TRBJ2-5; length: 13; V: TRBV7-2; CDR3: ASSLAGTSEETQY
J: TRBJ2-5; length: 14; V: TRBV5-8; CDR3: ASSQLRTSVQETQY
J: TRBJ1-1; length: 13; V: TRBV11-2; CDR3: ASSLDSYPNTEAF
J: TRBJ2-7; length: 12; V: TRBV28; CDR3: ASSLAGVLPRQY
J: TRBJ2-1; length: 13; V: TRBV19; CDR3: ASMAGGLAGNEQF
J: TRBJ1-5; length: 14; V: TRBV6-1; CDR3: ASSESRGSLNQPQH
J: TRBJ2-7; length: 16; V: TRBV5-8; CDR3: ASSLGLAGGLVPYEQY
J: TRBJ1-6; length: 12; V: TRBV7-2; CDR3: ASSTGLLLSPLH
J: TRBJ1-2; length: 11; V: TRBV2; CDR3: ASSYTGGGGYT
J: TRBJ2-3; length: 12; V: TRBV5-4; CDR3: ASREKGGPDTQY
J: TRBJ2-3; length: 14; V: TRBV10-1; CDR3: ASSEPGTSGGDTQY
J: TRBJ1-5; length: 14; V: TRBV18; CDR3: ASSPQDSYSNQPQH
J: TRBJ1-1; length: 11; V: TRBV12-3/TRBV12-4; CDR3: ASSLRGQTEAF
J: TRBJ2-7; length: 11; V: TRBV18; CDR3: ASSPPDREGQY
J: TRBJ1-1; length: 13; V: TRBV27; CDR3: ASGSGGVGNTEAF
J: TRBJ2-7; length: 12; V: TRBV6-2/TRBV6-3; CDR3: ASSYPPRGFEQY
J: TRBJ2-7; length: 14; V: TRBV7-8; CDR3: ASSLTGTSGSYEQY
J: TRBJ2-1; length: 14; V: TRBV5-5; CDR3: ASSLGEGSSYNEQF
J: TRBJ2-3; length: 13; V: TRBV5-1; CDR3: ASSSRIAGTDTQY
J: TRBJ1-5; length: 15; V: TRBV3-1/TRBV3-2; CDR3: ASSQEGGGVGNQPQH
J: TRBJ2-7; length: 11; V: TRBV12-3/TRBV12-4; CDR3: ASSLFPRYEQY
J: TRBJ1-1; length: 10; V: TRBV19; CDR3: ASRPTNTEAF
J: TRBJ1-1; length: 13; V: TRBV6-5; CDR3: ASSYSGARNTEAF
J: TRBJ1-6; length: 11; V: TRBV7-3; CDR3: ASSLMRDSPLH
J: TRBJ1-2; length: 15; V: TRBV27; CDR3: ASSPRTELLANYGYT
J: TRBJ2-6; length: 13; V: TRBV27; CDR3: ASKARGNGANVLT
J: TRBJ1-5; length: 14; V: TRBV19; CDR3: ASSILYTSGLQPQH
J: TRBJ2-1; length: 16; V: TRBV18; CDR3: ASSQATRAGGPYNEQF
J: TRBJ2-7; length: 11; V: TRBV7-9; CDR3: ASSIGTTYEQY
J: TRBJ1-2; length: 12; V: TRBV29-1; CDR3: SVEDQGRWGGYT
J: TRBJ1-6; length: 12; V: TRBV5-1; CDR3: ASSVGLLNSPLH
J: TRBJ2-3; length: 13; V: TRBV14; CDR3: ASSQAGAGTDTQY
J: TRBJ2-5; length: 12; V: TRBV3-1/TRBV3-2; CDR3: ASSILWAQETQY
J: TRBJ2-5; length: 13; V: TRBV2; CDR3: ASSVNSGRAETQY
J: TRBJ2-5; length: 15; V: TRBV7-6; CDR3: ASSLAGSGRGQETQY
J: TRBJ1-1; length: 11; V: TRBV6-5; CDR3: ASSYGVALEAF
J: TRBJ2-3; length: 13; V: TRBV27; CDR3: ASSLASAPTDTQY
J: TRBJ2-3; length: 14; V: TRBV5-1; CDR3: ASSLEGLAGADTQY
J: TRBJ1-2; length: 10; V: TRBV28; CDR3: ATGQGAVGYT
J: TRBJ2-1; length: 15; V: TRBV4-3; CDR3: ASSQDGLAGVRSEQF
J: TRBJ1-5; length: 12; V: TRBV9; CDR3: ASSVGEGNQPQH